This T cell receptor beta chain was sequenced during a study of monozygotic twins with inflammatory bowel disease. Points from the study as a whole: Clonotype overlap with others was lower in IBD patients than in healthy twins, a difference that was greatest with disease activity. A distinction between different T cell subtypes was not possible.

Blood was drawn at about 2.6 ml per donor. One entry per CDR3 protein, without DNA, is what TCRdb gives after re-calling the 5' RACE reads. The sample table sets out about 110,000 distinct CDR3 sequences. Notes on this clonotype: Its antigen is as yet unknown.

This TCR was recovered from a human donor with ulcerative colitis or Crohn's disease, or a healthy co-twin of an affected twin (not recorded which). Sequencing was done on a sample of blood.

CDR3 sequence reads: CATNSEDPSNQPQHF. The V gene is TRBV10-3, the J gene TRBJ1-5. Germline V CDR1 and CDR2: ENHRY, SYGVKD. This CDR3 comprises 15 residues.